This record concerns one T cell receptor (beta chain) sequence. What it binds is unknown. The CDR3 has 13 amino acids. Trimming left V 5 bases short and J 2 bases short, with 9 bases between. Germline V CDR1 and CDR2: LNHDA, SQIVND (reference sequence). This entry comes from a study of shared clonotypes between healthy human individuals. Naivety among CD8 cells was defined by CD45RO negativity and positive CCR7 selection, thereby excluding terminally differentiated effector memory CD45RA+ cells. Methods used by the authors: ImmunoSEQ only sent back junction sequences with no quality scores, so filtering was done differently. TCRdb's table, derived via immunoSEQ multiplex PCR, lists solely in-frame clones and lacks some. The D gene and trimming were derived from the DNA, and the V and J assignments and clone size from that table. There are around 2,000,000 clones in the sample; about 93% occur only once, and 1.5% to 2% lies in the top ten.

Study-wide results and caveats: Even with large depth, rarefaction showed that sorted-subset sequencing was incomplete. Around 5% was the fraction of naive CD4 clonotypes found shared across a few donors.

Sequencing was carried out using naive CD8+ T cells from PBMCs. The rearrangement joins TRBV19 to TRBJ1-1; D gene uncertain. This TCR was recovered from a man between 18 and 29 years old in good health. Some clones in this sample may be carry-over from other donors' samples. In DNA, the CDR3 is TGTGCCAGTAGTGTGGGTCTAAACACTGAAGCTTTCTTT. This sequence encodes CASSVGLNTEAFF.